This T cell receptor (beta chain) emerged from a study of identical twins. After removal of 6 bases from V and 5 bases from J, the junction contained 7 bases not matched to a gene. CDR3 size: 14 residues. The germline CDR1 and CDR2 sequences are MGHDK and SYGVNS. Template switching added a universal primer site, and cDNA bore unique molecular identifiers. MiXCR was run by TCRdb on the 5' RACE reads, yielding one entry per CDR3 protein. The sample holds under 900,000 distinct CDR3 sequences, roughly an eighth seen once. This clonotype turned up a few times. The same data also contributed to another study, on yellow fever vaccine responses in identical twins.

The chain recombines TRBV25-1 with TRBJ2-1; 7 bases are shared with TRBD1. Sequencing was done on a sample of PBMCs. The origin of this receptor is a woman in her late teens or twenties in good health. CDR3 loop: CASRETGLNNEQFF. The DNA of the CDR3 is TGTGCCAGCAGGGAGACAGGGTTAAACAATGAGCAGTTCTTC.